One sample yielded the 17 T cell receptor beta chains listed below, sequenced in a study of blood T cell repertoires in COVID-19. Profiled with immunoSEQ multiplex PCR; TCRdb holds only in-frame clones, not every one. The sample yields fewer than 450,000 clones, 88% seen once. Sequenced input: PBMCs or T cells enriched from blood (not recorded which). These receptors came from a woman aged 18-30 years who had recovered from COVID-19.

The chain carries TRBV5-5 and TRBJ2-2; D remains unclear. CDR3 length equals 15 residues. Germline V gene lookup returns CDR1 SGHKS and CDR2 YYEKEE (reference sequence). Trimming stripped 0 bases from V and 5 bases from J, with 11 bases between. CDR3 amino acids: CASSLGSVWTGELFF. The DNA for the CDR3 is TGTGCCAGCAGCTTGGGCAGTGTGTGGACCGGGGAGCTGTTTTTT.

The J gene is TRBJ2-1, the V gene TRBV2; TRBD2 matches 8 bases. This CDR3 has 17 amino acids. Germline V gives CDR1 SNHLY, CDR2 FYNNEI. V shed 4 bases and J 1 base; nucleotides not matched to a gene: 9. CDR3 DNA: TGTGCCAGCAGTGCAGCGGGGGCCGTTAGATCCTACAATGAGCAGTTCTTC. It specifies CASSAAGAVRSYNEQFF.

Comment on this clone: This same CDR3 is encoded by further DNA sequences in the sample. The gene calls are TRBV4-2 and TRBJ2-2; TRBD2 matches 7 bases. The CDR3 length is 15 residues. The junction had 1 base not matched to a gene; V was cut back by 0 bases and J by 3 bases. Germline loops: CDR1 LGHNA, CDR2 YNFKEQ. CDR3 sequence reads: CASSQDRGDTGELFF. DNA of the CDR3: TGTGCCAGCAGCCAAGACCGGGGGGACACCGGGGAGCTGTTTTTT.

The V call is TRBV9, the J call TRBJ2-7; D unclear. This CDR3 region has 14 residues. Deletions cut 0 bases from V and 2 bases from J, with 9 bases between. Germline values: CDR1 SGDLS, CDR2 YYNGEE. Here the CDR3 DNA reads TGTGCCAGCAGCGTAGGGGTAGAGGCCTACGAGCAGTACTTC. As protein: CASSVGVEAYEQYF.

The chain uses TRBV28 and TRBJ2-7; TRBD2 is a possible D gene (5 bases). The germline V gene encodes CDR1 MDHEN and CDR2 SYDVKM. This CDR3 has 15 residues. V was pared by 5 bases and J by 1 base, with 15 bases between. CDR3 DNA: TGTGCCAGCAGTCTAGGTCGGGGAACTTCCTACGAGCAGTACTTC. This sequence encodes CASSLGRGTSYEQYF.

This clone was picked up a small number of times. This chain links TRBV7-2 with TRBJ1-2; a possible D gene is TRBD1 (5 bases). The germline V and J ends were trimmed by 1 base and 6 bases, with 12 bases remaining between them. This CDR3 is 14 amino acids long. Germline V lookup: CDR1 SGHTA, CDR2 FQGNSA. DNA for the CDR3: TGTGCCAGCAGCTTAGTTGGCAGGGCGGATGGCTACACCTTC. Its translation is CASSLVGRADGYTF.

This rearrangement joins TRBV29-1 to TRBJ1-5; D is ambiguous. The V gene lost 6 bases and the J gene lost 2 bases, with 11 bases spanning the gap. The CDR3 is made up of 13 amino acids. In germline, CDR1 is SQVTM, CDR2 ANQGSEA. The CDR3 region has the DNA TGCAGCGTATATGCGGGTGGCAATCAGCCCCAGCATTTT. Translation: CSVYAGGNQPQHF. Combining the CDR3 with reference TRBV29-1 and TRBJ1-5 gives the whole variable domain SAVISQKPSRDICQRGTSLTIQCQVDSQVTMMFWYRQQPGQSLTLIATANQGSEATYESGFVIDKFPISRPNLTFSTLTVSNMSPEDSSIYLCSVYAGGNQPQHFGDGTRLSIL.

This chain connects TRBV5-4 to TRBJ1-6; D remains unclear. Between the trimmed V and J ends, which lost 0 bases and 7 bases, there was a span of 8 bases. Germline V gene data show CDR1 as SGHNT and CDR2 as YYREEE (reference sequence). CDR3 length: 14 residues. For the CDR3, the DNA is TGTGCCAGCAGCTTGGGTAGCCCCAATTCACCCCTCCACTTT. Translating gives CASSLGSPNSPLHF.

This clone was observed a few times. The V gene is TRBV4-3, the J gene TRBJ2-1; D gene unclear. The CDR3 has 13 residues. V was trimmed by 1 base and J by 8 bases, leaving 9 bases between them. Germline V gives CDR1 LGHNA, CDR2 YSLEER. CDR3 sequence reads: CASSQVQIDEQFF. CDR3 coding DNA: TGCGCCAGCAGCCAAGTCCAGATCGATGAGCAGTTCTTC.

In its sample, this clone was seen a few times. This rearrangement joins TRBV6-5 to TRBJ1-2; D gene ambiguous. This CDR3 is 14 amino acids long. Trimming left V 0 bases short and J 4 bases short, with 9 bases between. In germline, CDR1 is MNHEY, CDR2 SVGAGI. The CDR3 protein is CASSYSEGIYGYTF. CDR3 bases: TGTGCCAGCAGTTACTCTGAGGGAATCTATGGCTACACCTTC.

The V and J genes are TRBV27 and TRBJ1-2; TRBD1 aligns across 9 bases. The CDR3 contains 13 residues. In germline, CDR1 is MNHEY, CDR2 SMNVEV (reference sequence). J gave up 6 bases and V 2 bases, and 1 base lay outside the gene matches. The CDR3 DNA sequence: TGTGCCAGCAGTTTAGGGACAGGGCATGGCTACACCTTC. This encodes CASSLGTGHGYTF.

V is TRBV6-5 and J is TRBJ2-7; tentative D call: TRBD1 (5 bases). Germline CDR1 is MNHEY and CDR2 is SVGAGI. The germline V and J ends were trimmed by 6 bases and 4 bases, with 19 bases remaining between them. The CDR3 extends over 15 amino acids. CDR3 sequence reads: CASRLTALGGYEQYF. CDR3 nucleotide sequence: TGTGCCAGCAGACTGACAGCACTCGGTGGTTACGAGCAGTACTTC.

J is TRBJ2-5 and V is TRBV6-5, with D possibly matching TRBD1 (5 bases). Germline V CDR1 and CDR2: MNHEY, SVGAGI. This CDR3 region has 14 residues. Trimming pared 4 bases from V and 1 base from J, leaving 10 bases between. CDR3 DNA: TGTGCCAGCAGTTCGGCAGGGCCCCAAGAGACCCAGTACTTC. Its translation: CASSSAGPQETQYF.

This CDR3 is CASSSRTGPVEQYF. CDR3 sequence (DNA): TGTGCCAGCAGCTCGAGGACAGGACCGGTCGAGCAGTACTTC. The chain has TRBV7-2 and TRBJ2-7; TRBD1 aligns across 7 bases. The CDR3 loop spans 14 amino acids. Losses at the gene ends were 4 bases for V and 6 bases for J; bases not matched to a gene: 9. The germline gives CDR1 SGHTA, CDR2 FQGNSA.

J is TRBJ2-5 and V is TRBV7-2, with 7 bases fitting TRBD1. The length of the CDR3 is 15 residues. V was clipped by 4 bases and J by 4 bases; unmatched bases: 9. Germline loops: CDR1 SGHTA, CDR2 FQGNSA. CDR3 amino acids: CASSWATGSGETQYF. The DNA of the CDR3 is TGTGCCAGCAGCTGGGCGACAGGGAGTGGAGAGACCCAGTACTTC.

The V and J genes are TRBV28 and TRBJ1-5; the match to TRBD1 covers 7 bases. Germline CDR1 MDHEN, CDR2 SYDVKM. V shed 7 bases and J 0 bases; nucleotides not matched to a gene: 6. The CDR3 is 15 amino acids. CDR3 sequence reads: CASKYDRDSNQPQHF. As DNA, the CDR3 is TGTGCCAGCAAATACGACAGGGATAGCAATCAGCCCCAGCATTTT.

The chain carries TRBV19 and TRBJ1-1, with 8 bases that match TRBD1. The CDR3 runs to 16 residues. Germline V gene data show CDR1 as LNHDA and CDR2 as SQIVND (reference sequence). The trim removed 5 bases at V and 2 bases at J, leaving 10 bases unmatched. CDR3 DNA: TGTGCCAGTAGTGCACGTGACAGGGGATTTAACACTGAAGCTTTCTTT. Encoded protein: CASSARDRGFNTEAFF.